The source of this TCR beta chain is a study of cytomegalovirus exposure and HLA in healthy donors. Notes on this clone: Its cognate antigen is unknown.

Germline lookup yields CDR1 SGHNT and CDR2 YYREEE (reference sequence). CDR3 length: 15 residues. Trimming took 0 bases from V and 4 from J, leaving 12 bases between them. Study outcomes and limitations: V segments that were indistinguishable, TRBV6-2 and TRBV6-3 among them, were omitted from analysis. Versus the roughly 670-donor mean, an Asian-associated ancestry cluster reportedly showed fewer N-insertions in a later analysis. The authors confirmed in vitro that three CMV-associated chains were specific for CMV antigens.

Primers for the PCR totalled 60 Vbeta and 13 Jbeta. Profiled with immunoSEQ multiplex PCR; TCRdb holds only in-frame clones, not every one. This sample has 200,000 to 250,000 clones; less than 80% occur once, and the top ten carry about 0.23%. The chain has TRBV5-4 and TRBJ2-3; D may be TRBD2 (7 bases). Input material: PBMCs. The receptor comes from a girl aged 2-9 years in good health and CMV-seronegative. CDR3 protein: CASSLGGGNPDTQYF. Here the CDR3 DNA reads TGTGCCAGCAGCTTGGGGGGGGGCAACCCAGATACGCAGTATTTT.